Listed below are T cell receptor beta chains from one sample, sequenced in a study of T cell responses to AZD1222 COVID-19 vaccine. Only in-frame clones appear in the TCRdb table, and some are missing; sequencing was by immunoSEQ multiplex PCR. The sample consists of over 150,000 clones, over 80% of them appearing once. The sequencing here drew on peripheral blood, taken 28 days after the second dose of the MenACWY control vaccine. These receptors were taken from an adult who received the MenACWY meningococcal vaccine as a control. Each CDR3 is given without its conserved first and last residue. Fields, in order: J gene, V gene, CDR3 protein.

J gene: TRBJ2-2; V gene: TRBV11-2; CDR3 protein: ASRRPGTGNTGELF
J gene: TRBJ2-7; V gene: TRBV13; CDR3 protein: ASRGDSYEQY
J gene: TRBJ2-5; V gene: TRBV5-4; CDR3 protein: ASSEGTEPIETQY
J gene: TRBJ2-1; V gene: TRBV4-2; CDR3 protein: ASSRGLAGGLQF
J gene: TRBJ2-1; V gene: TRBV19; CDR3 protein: ASRGWGGDEQF
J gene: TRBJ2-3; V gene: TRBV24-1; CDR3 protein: ATSAQGAGDTQY
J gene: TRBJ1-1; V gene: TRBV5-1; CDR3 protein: ASSLEARGNTEAF
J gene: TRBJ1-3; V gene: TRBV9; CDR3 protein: ASSVGQGGSGNTIY
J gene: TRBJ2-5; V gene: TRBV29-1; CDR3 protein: SIHREETQY
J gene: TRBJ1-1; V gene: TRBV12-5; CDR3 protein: ASGLEQNTEAF
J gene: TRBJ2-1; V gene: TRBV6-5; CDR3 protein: ASRDSGGARNEQF
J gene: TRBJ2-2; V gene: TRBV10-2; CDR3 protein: ASSESLWTVNTGELF
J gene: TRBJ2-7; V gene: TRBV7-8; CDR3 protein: ASSFRQGYTYEQY
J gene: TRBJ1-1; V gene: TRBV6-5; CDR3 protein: ASSSRPDSTNTEAF
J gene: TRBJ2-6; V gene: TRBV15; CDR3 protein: ATSSDPGANVLT
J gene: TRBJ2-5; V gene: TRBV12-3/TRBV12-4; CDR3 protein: ASSFNLETQY
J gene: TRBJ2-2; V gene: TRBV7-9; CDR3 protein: ASSLISVGGELF
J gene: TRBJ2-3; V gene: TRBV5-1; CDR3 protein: ASRPGTGYSSTDTQY
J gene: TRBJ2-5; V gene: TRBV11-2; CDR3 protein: ASSLGSGYQETQY
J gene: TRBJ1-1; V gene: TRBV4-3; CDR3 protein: ASSQDPLGMGANTEAF
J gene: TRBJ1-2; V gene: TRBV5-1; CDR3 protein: ASRSGTGGNGGYT
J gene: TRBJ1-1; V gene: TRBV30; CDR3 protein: AWSATGVGAF
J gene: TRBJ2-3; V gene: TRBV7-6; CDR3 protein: ASSLAPGVPDTQY
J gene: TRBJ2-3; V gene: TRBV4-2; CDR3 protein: ASSQDASTDTQY
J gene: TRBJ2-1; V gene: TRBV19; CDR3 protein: ASSLGQRPYNEQF
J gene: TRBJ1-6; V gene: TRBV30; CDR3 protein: AWSGQGYSPLH
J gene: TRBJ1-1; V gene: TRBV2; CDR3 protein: ASSERVAEAF
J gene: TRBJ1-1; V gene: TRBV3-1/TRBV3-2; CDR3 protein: ASSQQGAHEAF
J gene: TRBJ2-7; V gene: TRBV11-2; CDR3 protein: ASSLDRGGGSYEQY
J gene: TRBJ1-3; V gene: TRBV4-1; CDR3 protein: ASSQSRGNTIY
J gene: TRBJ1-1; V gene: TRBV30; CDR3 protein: AWSTGVPEAF
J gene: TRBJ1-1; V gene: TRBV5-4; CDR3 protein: ASTLIGTGKGAF
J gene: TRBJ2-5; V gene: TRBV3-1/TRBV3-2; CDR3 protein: ASSPRLAGGRETQY
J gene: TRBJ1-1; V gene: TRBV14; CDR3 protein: ASSQIMGYRGIRNTEAF
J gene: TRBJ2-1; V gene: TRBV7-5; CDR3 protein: VRSSTDSYNEQF
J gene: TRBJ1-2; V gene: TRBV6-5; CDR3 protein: ASKTQGPYGYT
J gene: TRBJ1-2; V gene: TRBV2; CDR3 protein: ASSEWDTYGYT
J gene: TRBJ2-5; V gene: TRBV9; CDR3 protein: ASSVGRLAGQKETQY
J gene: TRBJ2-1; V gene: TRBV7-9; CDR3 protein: ASSLDRNEQF
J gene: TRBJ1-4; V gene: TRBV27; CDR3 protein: ASSSPTGGVEKLF
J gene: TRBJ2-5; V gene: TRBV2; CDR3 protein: ASSDAPRGGYQETQY
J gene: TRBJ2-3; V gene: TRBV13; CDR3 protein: ASSPRQAQLGTDTQY
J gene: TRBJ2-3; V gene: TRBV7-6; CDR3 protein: ASSSFTDTQY
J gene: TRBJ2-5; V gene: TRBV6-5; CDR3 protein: ASSWGRVRETQY
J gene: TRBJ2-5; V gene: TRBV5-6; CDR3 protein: ASGTMGQEETQY
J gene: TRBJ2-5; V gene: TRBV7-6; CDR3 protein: ASSGGAGRETQY
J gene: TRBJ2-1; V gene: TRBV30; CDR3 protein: AWSVPPAEQF
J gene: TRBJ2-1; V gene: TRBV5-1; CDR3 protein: ASSLVQGTYNEQF
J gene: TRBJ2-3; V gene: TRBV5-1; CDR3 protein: ASSLDTGVTDTQY
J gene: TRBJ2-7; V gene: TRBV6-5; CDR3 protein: ASSYTGGGSSYEQY
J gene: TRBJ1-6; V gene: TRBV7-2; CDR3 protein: ASSLVIGQDSPLH
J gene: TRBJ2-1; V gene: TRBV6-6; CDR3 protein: ASSYQRGAYNEQF
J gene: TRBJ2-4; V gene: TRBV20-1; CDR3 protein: SASQGQGNNIQY
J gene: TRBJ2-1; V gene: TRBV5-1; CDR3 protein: ASSLGVQAEQF